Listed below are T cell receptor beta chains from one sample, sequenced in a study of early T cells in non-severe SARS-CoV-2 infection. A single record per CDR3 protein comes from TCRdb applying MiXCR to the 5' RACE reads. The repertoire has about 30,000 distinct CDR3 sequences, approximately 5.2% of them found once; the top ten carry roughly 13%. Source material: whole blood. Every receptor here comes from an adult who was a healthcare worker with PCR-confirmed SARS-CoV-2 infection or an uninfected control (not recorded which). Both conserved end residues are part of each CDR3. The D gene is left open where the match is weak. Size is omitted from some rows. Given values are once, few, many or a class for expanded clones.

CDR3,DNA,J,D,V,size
CASSFRDWNNEQFF,TGTGCCAGTAGCTTCCGTGACTGGAACAATGAGCAGTTCTTC,TRBJ2-1,NA,TRBV19,many
CASSLDLTGELFF,TGTGCCAGCAGCCTCGACTTGACCGGGGAGCTGTTTTTT,TRBJ2-2,NA,TRBV4-2,many
CATRGGLEETQYF,TGTGCCACCCGGGGGGGGCTCGAGGAGACCCAGTACTTC,TRBJ2-5,TRBD2,TRBV28,many
CASRDRGSPLHF,TGTGCCAGTAGGGACAGGGGATCACCCCTCCACTTT,TRBJ1-6,TRBD1,TRBV19,NA
CASSHRTSGANVLTF,TGTGCCAGCAGCCATAGGACCTCTGGGGCCAACGTCCTGACTTTC,TRBJ2-6,NA,TRBV7-8,many
CASSEAPGQPQHF,TGTGCCAGCAGTGAAGCTCCTGGGCAGCCCCAGCATTTT,TRBJ1-5,NA,TRBV6-1,many
CAWSAGGGTDTQYF,TGTGCCTGGAGCGCAGGGGGAGGCACAGATACGCAGTATTTT,TRBJ2-3,TRBD1,TRBV30,many
CASSQGRLNEQFF,TGTGCCAGCAGCCAGGGACGACTAAATGAGCAGTTCTTC,TRBJ2-1,NA,TRBV7-3,few
CASSSTGGSYNEQFF,TGTGCCAGCAGCTCCACTGGAGGAAGCTACAATGAGCAGTTCTTC,TRBJ2-1,NA,TRBV7-9,many
CASNHQSRGQGSHEQYF,TGTGCCAGCAACCACCAAAGTCGGGGTCAGGGATCCCACGAGCAGTACTTC,TRBJ2-7,NA,TRBV5-4,few
CSGDSNYGYTF,TGCAGTGGGGACTCTAACTATGGCTACACCTTC,TRBJ1-2,NA,TRBV20-1,many
CASRSTGGETQYF,TGCGCCAGCAGGAGCACAGGAGGAGAGACCCAGTACTTC,TRBJ2-5,NA,TRBV4-1,many
CASITLAGGLICEQFF,TGTGCCAGCATCACGCTAGCGGGGGGGCTCATTTGTGAGCAGTTCTTC,TRBJ2-1,TRBD2,TRBV25-1,many
CSVEGQQETQYF,TGCAGCGTTGAGGGACAGCAAGAGACCCAGTACTTC,TRBJ2-5,TRBD1,TRBV29-1,few
CSARQGQETQYF,TGCAGTGCCCGACAGGGACAAGAGACCCAGTACTTC,TRBJ2-5,TRBD1,TRBV20-1,many
CSVLERGPNNEQFF,TGCAGCGTTTTAGAGCGGGGGCCTAACAATGAGCAGTTCTTC,TRBJ2-1,TRBD2,TRBV29-1,many
CASSWDAYGYTF,TGTGCCAGCAGCTGGGACGCCTATGGCTACACCTTC,TRBJ1-2,NA,TRBV12-3/TRBV12-4,many
CASSQTYSGANVLTF,TGTGCCAGCAGCCAAACATACTCTGGGGCCAACGTCCTGACTTTC,TRBJ2-6,NA,TRBV7-2,many
CASSRPDRVTEAFF,TGTGCCAGCAGCCGCCCGGACAGGGTCACTGAAGCTTTCTTT,TRBJ1-1,TRBD1,TRBV5-4,few
CASSYTGNYGYTF,TGTGCCAGCAGCTATACAGGCAACTATGGCTACACCTTC,TRBJ1-2,NA,TRBV5-5,many
CSAPKSGYEQFF,TGCAGTGCCCCGAAGTCGGGGTATGAGCAGTTCTTC,TRBJ2-1,NA,TRBV20-1,many
CASSFAGGLETQYF,TGTGCCAGCAGCTTTGCGGGGGGCCTTGAGACCCAGTACTTC,TRBJ2-5,TRBD2,TRBV5-4,medium-sized
CASSSFLVGYTF,TGTGCCAGTAGTTCTTTTCTTGTTGGCTACACCTTC,TRBJ1-2,NA,TRBV19,many
CASSEREGRADIQYF,TGTGCCAGCAGTGAGAGGGAGGGGAGGGCGGACATTCAGTACTTC,TRBJ2-4,TRBD2,TRBV2,NA
CASSLGGANTEAFF,TGCGCCAGCAGCTTGGGGGGCGCGAACACTGAAGCTTTCTTT,TRBJ1-1,NA,TRBV5-1,many
CASSTGRHTDTQYF,TGTGCCAGCAGTACCGGGAGGCACACAGATACGCAGTATTTT,TRBJ2-3,TRBD2,TRBV6-5,few
CSVLSSRRSSYEQYF,TGCAGCGTTTTATCTTCGCGGCGTAGCTCCTACGAGCAGTACTTC,TRBJ2-7,NA,TRBV29-1,many